This TCR beta chain stems from a study of T cell repertoires in cytomegalovirus infection. The study's findings and limits: Dominant in the ex vivo response were TCR beta clonotypes restricted by HLA-C and specific for CMV. CMV carriers having the relevant HLA were flagged by cumulative public TCR beta family frequency.

This clonotype turned up a few times. Its antigen is currently unknown. TCRdb analysed the reads with MiXCR anew, one entry per CDR3 protein. The profile covers around 750,000 distinct CDR3 sequences, with about 30% appearing a single time and under 15% taken by the ten largest. The CDR3 covers 17 residues. The ends lost 4 bases at V and 4 bases at J; junction bases unmatched: 13. The germline V gene encodes CDR1 SEHNR and CDR2 FQNEAQ (reference sequence). The sequence was collected from a human donor in good health (CMV status not recorded). Some clones in this sample may be carry-over from other donors' samples. V and J are TRBV7-9 and TRBJ2-1; TRBD2 aligns across 7 bases. Sequencing used cultured CD8+ T cells from PBMCs, obtained from culture after CMV antigen stimulation. The CDR3 protein is CASSSPSTAGVYNEQFF. The DNA for the CDR3 is TGTGCCAGCAGCTCCCCCTCTACGGCGGGGGTTTACAATGAGCAGTTCTTC. Based on the CDR3 plus reference TRBV7-9 and TRBJ2-1, the full variable domain is DTGVSQNPRHKITKRGQNVTFRCDPISEHNRLYWYRQTLGQGPEFLTYFQNEAQLEKSRLLSDRFSAERPKGSFSTLEIQRTEQGDSAMYLCASSSPSTAGVYNEQFFGPGTRLTVL.